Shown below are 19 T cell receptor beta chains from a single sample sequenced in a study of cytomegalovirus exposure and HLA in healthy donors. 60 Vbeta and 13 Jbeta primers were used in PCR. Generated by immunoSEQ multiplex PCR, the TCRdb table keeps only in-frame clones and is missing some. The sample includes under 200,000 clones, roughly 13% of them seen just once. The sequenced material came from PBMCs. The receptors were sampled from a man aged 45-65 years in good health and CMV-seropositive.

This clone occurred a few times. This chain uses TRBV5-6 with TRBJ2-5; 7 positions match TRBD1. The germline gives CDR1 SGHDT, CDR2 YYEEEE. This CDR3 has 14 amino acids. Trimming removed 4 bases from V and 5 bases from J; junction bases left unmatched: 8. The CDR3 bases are TGTGCCAGCAGCGGGCCCGACAGGGCGGAGACCCAGTACTTC. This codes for CASSGPDRAETQYF.

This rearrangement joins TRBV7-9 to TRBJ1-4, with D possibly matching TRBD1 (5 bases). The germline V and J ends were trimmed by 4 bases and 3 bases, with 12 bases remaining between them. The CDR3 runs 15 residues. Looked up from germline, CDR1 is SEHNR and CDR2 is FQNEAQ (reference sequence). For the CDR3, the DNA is TGTGCCAGCAGCTGGACCGGGGGACCTAATGAAAAACTGTTTTTT. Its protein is CASSWTGGPNEKLFF.

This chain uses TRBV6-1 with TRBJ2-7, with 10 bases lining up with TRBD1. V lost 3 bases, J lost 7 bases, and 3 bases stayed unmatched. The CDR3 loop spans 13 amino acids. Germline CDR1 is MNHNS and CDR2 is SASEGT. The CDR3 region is CASSEDRGSEQYV. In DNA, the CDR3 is TGTGCCAGCAGTGAGGACAGGGGGTCTGAGCAGTACGTC.

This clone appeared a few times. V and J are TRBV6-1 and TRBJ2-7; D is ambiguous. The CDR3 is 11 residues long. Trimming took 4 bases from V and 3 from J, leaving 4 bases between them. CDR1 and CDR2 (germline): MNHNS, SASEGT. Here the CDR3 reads CASSAYYEQYF. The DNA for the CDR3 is TGTGCCAGCAGTGCTTACTACGAGCAGTACTTC.

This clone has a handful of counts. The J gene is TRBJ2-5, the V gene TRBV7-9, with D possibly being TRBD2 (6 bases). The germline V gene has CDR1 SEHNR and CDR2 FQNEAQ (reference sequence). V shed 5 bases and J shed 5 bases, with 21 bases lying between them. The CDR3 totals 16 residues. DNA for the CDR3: TGTGCCAGCAGCCCTAGGGGAGGCAGGGCGATGGAGACCCAGTACTTC. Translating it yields CASSPRGGRAMETQYF. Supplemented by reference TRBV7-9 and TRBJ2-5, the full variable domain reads DTGVSQNPRHKITKRGQNVTFRCDPISEHNRLYWYRQTLGQGPEFLTYFQNEAQLEKSRLLSDRFSAERPKGSFSTLEIQRTEQGDSAMYLCASSPRGGRAMETQYFGPGTRLLVL.

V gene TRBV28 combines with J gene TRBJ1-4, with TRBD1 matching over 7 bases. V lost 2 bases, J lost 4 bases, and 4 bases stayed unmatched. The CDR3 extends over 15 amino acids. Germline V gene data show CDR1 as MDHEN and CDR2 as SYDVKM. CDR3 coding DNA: TGTGCCAGCAGTTTAGTGGGACAGAATAATGAAAAACTGTTTTTT. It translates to CASSLVGQNNEKLFF.

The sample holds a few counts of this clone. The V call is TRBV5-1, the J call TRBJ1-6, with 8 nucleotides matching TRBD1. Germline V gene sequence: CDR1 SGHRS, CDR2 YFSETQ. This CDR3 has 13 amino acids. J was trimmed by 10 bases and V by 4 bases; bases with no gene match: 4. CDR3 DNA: TGCGCCAGCAGCGCGGACAGGGACTCACCCCTCCACTTT. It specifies CASSADRDSPLHF.

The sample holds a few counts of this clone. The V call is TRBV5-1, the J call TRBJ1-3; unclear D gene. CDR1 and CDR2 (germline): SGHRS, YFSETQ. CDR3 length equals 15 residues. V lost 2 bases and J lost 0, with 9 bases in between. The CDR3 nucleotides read TGCGCCAGCAGCTTCGAGGGTCTCTCTGGAAACACCATATATTTT. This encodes CASSFEGLSGNTIYF.

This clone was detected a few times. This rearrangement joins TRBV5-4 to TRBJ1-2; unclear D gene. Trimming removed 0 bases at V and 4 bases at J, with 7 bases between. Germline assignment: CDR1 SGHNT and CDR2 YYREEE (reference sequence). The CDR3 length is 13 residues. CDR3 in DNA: TGTGCCAGCAGCTTGGGACAACCCTATGGCTACACCTTC. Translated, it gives CASSLGQPYGYTF.

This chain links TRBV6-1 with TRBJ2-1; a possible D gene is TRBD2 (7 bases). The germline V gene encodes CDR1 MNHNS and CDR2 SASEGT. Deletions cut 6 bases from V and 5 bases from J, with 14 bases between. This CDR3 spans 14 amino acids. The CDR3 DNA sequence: TGTGCCAGCAGGGGAGGGGGGAGCAACAATGAGCAGTTCTTC. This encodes CASRGGGSNNEQFF.

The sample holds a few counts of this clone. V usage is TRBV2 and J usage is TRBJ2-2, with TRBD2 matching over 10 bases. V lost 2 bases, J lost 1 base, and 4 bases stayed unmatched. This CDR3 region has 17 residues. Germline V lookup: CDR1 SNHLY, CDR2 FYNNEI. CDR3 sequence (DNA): TGTGCCAGCAGTGAACTAGCGGGGGTCCTGAACACCGGGGAGCTGTTTTTT. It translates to CASSELAGVLNTGELFF.

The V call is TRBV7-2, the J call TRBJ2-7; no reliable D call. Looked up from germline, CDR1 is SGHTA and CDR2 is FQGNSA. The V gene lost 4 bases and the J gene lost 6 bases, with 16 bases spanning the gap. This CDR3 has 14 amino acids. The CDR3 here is CASSSWASAGEQYF. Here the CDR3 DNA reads TGTGCCAGCAGCTCCTGGGCCTCAGCCGGCGAGCAGTACTTC.

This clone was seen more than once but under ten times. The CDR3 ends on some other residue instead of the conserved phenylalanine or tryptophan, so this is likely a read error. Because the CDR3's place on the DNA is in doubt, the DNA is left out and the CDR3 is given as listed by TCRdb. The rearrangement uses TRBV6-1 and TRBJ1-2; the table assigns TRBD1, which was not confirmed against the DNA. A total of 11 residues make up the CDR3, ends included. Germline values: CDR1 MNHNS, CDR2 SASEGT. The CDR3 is CASGVFGQGIV.

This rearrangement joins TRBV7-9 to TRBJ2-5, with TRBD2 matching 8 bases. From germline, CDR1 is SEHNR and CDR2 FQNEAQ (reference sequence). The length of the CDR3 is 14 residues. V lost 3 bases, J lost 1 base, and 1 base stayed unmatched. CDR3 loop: CASSFGTSQETQYF. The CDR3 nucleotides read TGTGCCAGCAGCTTTGGGACTAGCCAAGAGACCCAGTACTTC. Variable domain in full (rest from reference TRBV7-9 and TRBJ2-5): DTGVSQNPRHKITKRGQNVTFRCDPISEHNRLYWYRQTLGQGPEFLTYFQNEAQLEKSRLLSDRFSAERPKGSFSTLEIQRTEQGDSAMYLCASSFGTSQETQYFGPGTRLLVL.

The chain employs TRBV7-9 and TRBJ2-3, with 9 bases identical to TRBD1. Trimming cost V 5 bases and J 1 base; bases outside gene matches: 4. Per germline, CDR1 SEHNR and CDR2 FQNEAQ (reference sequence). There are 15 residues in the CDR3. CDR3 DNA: TGTGCCAGCAGCGCCCGGGACAGGGGCACAGATACGCAGTATTTT. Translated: CASSARDRGTDTQYF.

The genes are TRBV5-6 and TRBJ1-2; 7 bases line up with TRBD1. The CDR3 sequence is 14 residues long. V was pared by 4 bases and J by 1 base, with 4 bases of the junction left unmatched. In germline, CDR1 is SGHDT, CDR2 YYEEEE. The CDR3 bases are TGTGCCAGCAGCCTTGGACAGGATAACTATGGCTACACCTTC. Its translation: CASSLGQDNYGYTF. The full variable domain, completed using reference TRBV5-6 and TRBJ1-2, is DAGVTQSPTHLIKTRGQQVTLRCSPKSGHDTVSWYQQALGQGPQFIFQYYEEEERQRGNFPDRFSGHQFPNYSSELNVNALLLGDSALYLCASSLGQDNYGYTFGSGTRLTVV.

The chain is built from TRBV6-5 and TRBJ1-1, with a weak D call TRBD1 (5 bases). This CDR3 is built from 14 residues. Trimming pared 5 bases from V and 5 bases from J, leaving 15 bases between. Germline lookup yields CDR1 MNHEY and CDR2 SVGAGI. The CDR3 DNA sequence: TGTGCCAGCAGTACCCTGGGGGGAGGGACTGAAGCTTTCTTT. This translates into CASSTLGGGTEAFF.

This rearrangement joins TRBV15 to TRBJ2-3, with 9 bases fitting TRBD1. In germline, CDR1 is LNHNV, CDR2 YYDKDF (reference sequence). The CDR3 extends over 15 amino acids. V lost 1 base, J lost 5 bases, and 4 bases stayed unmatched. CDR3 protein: CATSRGGQGIDTQYF. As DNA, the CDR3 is TGTGCCACCAGCAGAGGCGGACAGGGGATAGATACGCAGTATTTT.

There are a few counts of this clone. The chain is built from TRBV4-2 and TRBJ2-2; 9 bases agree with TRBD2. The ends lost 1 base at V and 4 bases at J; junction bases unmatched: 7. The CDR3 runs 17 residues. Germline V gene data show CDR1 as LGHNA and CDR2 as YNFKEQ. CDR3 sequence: CASSQVSSGGPTGELFF. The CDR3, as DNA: TGTGCCAGCAGCCAAGTATCAAGCGGGGGGCCCACCGGGGAGCTGTTTTTT.